The 15 T cell receptor beta chains below were found in one sample sequenced in a study of OX40 agonist ivuxolimab in advanced cancers. Profiled with immunoSEQ multiplex PCR; TCRdb holds only in-frame clones, not every one. The data contain about 89,000 clones, approximately 91% of them singletons. The material sequenced was CD4+ or CD8+ T cells sorted from blood, taken in a trial of the OX40 agonist ivuxolimab. The origin of the receptors is an adult with an advanced solid tumor such as melanoma, head and neck, liver or kidney cancer.

Turning to this clone: The sample carries other DNA sequences with the same CDR3. The chain is built from TRBV5-1 and TRBJ2-5; D may match TRBD1 or TRBD2 (6 bases each). Per germline, CDR1 SGHRS and CDR2 YFSETQ. The CDR3 sequence is 13 residues long. V lost 0 bases and J lost 5, with 8 bases in between. CDR3 nucleotide sequence: TGCGCCAGCAGCTTGGAGGGGGGTGAGACCCAGTACTTC. It specifies CASSLEGGETQYF. The variable domain in full, with the rest retrieved from reference TRBV5-1 and TRBJ2-5, is KAGVTQTPRYLIKTRGQQVTLSCSPISGHRSVSWYQQTPGQGLQFLFEYFSETQRNKGNFPGRFSGRQFSNSRSEMNVSTLELGDSALYLCASSLEGGETQYFGPGTRLLVL.

This clone was counted a single time. The rearrangement links TRBV18 to TRBJ1-3; 7 positions agree with TRBD1. Germline loops: CDR1 KGHSH, CDR2 LQKENI. Trimming removed 5 bases from V and 0 bases from J; junction bases left unmatched: 1. This CDR3 region has 14 residues. The CDR3 loop is CASSTGDSGNTIYF. The CDR3 region has the DNA TGTGCCAGCTCAACAGGGGACTCTGGAAACACCATATATTTT.

CDR3 protein: CASTIIKPSDSYNSPLHF. CDR3 DNA sequence: TGCGCCAGCACCATAATAAAACCCAGTGACTCCTATAATTCACCCCTCCACTTT. This chain connects TRBV23-1 to TRBJ1-6; D unresolved. TRBV23-1 counts as an open reading frame of uncertain function. Trimming stripped 7 bases from V and 0 bases from J, with 19 bases between. The length of the CDR3 is 18 residues.

The rearrangement joins TRBV9 to TRBJ1-5; 9 nucleotides match TRBD1. The CDR3 is 14 residues long. The germline V gene encodes CDR1 SGDLS and CDR2 YYNGEE. Trimming removed 4 bases from V and 4 bases from J; junction bases left unmatched: 3. CDR3 residues: CASSRDRENQPQHF. The CDR3 DNA follows: TGTGCCAGCAGCCGGGACAGGGAGAATCAGCCCCAGCATTTT.

V and J are TRBV7-9 and TRBJ2-7; possibly TRBD1 for D (5 bases). Germline lookup yields CDR1 SEHNR and CDR2 FQNEAQ (reference sequence). This CDR3 region has 13 residues. The germline V and J ends were trimmed by 5 bases and 3 bases, with 11 bases remaining between them. CDR3 DNA sequence: TGTGCCAGCAGCCCTGGGGCAGTCTACGAGCAGTACTTC. Translation: CASSPGAVYEQYF.

The DNA for the CDR3 is TGTGCCAGTAGTAATACTCTGAACACTGAAGCTTTCTTT. This sequence encodes CASSNTLNTEAFF. This chain uses TRBV19 with TRBJ1-1; D not resolved. The CDR3 totals 13 residues. The germline V gene has CDR1 LNHDA and CDR2 SQIVND (reference sequence). Trimming shortened V by 4 bases and J by 0 bases, and 6 bases separated the two germline ends.

The chain has TRBV10-3 and TRBJ2-1; weak D call: TRBD2 (6 bases). Germline loops: CDR1 ENHRY, CDR2 SYGVKD. With 6 bases removed from V and 0 bases from J, the gap between germline ends came to 12 bases. The CDR3 is 15 amino acids. The CDR3 sequence is CAIRRDQSSYNEQFF. Written as DNA, the CDR3 is TGTGCCATCAGGCGGGACCAGAGCTCCTACAATGAGCAGTTCTTC.

This chain links TRBV9 with TRBJ2-1, with 7 bases fitting TRBD1. CDR1 is SGDLS and CDR2 is YYNGEE in the germline V gene. V shed 5 bases, J shed 4 bases, and the junction held 6 bases outside the gene matches. CDR3 length equals 14 residues. The CDR3 spells CASSGTDRYNEQFF. CDR3 coding DNA: TGTGCCAGCAGTGGGACAGACAGATACAATGAGCAGTTCTTC.

The rearrangement links TRBV6-5 to TRBJ1-2; 7 nucleotides align to TRBD1. The CDR3 spans 16 residues. Trimming took 0 bases from V and 5 from J; bases not matched to a gene: 9. Germline V lookup: CDR1 MNHEY, CDR2 SVGAGI. CDR3 residues: CASSYSKTRGEYGYTF. CDR3 coding DNA: TGTGCCAGCAGTTACTCGAAAACCAGGGGGGAGTATGGCTACACCTTC.

The rearrangement joins TRBV5-1 to TRBJ2-3; TRBD2 aligns across 7 bases. This CDR3 region has 14 residues. V gave up 7 bases and J gave up 0 bases; unmatched junction bases: 5. Germline V lookup: CDR1 SGHRS, CDR2 YFSETQ. The CDR3 is CASDPGLSTDTQYF. Here the CDR3 DNA reads TGCGCCAGCGACCCGGGACTAAGCACAGATACGCAGTATTTT. Supplemented by reference TRBV5-1 and TRBJ2-3, the full variable domain reads KAGVTQTPRYLIKTRGQQVTLSCSPISGHRSVSWYQQTPGQGLQFLFEYFSETQRNKGNFPGRFSGRQFSNSRSEMNVSTLELGDSALYLCASDPGLSTDTQYFGPGTRLTVL.

The V call is TRBV28, the J call TRBJ2-1; D gene uncertain. The CDR3 is 15 amino acids. The V gene lost 5 bases and the J gene lost 3 bases, with 14 bases spanning the gap. CDR1 is MDHEN, CDR2 SYDVKM, per germline. In DNA form, the CDR3 reads TGTGCCAGCAGTCTCCCCGGGTTGGGCTACAATGAGCAGTTCTTC. Translated: CASSLPGLGYNEQFF.

The rearrangement links TRBV16 to TRBJ2-2; the D gene is possibly TRBD2 (5 bases). This CDR3 has 14 residues. Between the trimmed V and J ends, which lost 0 bases and 6 bases, there was a span of 8 bases. Germline V CDR1 and CDR2: KGHSY, FQNENV. The CDR3 DNA reads as TGTGCCAGCAGCCAATCCGGGGTGGCCGGGGAGCTGTTTTTT. Protein: CASSQSGVAGELFF.

V usage is TRBV18 and J usage is TRBJ2-7; D is undetermined. The V gene lost 4 bases and the J gene lost 2 bases, with 12 bases spanning the gap. Germline CDR1 and CDR2: KGHSH and LQKENI. This CDR3 region has 14 residues. The CDR3 region is CASSQRHLAYEQYF. In nucleotides, the CDR3 is TGTGCCAGCTCACAGCGACACCTAGCCTACGAGCAGTACTTC.

The chain employs TRBV29-1 and TRBJ1-1, with D unresolved. The CDR3 is 14 residues long. The V gene's germline CDR1 is SQVTM and CDR2 ANQGSEA. V lost 5 bases and J lost 0, with 13 bases in between. The CDR3 is CSVTRSPLNTEAFF. As DNA, the CDR3 is TGCAGCGTTACCCGGTCGCCTTTGAACACTGAAGCTTTCTTT.

This chain connects TRBV28 to TRBJ2-3; possible D gene TRBD2, 5 bases. The CDR3 loop spans 14 amino acids. The germline CDR1 and CDR2 sequences are MDHEN and SYDVKM. The V end was cut by 2 bases, the J end by 5 bases, with 11 bases between. CDR3 sequence reads: CASSLHFAGDTQYF. CDR3 in DNA: TGTGCCAGCAGTTTACATTTCGCGGGAGATACGCAGTATTTT.